This is a list of T cell receptor beta chains from one sample in a study of blood T cell repertoires in COVID-19. Here immunoSEQ multiplex PCR was the method, and the copy in TCRdb shows in-frame clones only, minus some. The sample contains about 280,000 clones, around 84% of which appear only once. Source material: PBMCs or T cells enriched from blood (not recorded which). Every receptor here comes from a man in his forties who had been exposed to COVID-19. The CDR3 runs from the conserved cysteine through the conserved F or W. A D gene is named only where the DNA matches it firmly. Only some rows state a clone size, as once, few, many or a class for expanded clones.

size	V	J	D	CDR3	DNA
NA	TRBV5-1	TRBJ2-1	NA	CASSLLLNDEQFF	TGCGCCAGCAGCCTTTTACTAAACGATGAGCAGTTCTTC
NA	TRBV19	TRBJ2-6	TRBD2	CASSDGGLAGGRGGANVLTF	TGTGCCAGTAGTGATGGGGGGCTAGCGGGAGGCCGCGGTGGGGCCAACGTCCTGACTTTC
few	TRBV5-1	TRBJ1-6	TRBD1	CASSFRDSQNSPLHF	TGCGCCAGCAGCTTCCGGGACAGCCAAAATTCACCCCTCCACTTT
NA	TRBV19	TRBJ1-5	TRBD1	CAKPTGGTQPQHF	TGTGCCAAACCGACAGGGGGGACTCAGCCCCAGCATTTT
NA	TRBV7-9	TRBJ1-1	NA	CASSLQDTEAFF	TGTGCCAGCAGCTTGCAGGATACTGAAGCTTTCTTT
once	TRBV19	TRBJ2-2	NA	CASSERNTGELFF	TGTGCCAGTAGCGAGCGAAACACCGGGGAGCTGTTTTTT
few	TRBV27	TRBJ1-1	NA	CASSSRAGRAFF	TGTGCCAGCAGTTCCCGTGCAGGGCGAGCTTTCTTT
NA	TRBV20-1	TRBJ2-3	NA	CSARDPVTQYF	TGCAGTGCTAGAGACCCGGTGACGCAGTATTTT
NA	TRBV24-1	TRBJ1-1	NA	CATGRGGNTEAFF	TGTGCCACCGGTCGGGGGGGTAACACTGAAGCTTTCTTT
once	TRBV11-2	TRBJ2-4	NA	CASRSLAKNIQYF	TGTGCCAGCAGGAGCCTAGCCAAAAACATTCAGTACTTC
NA	TRBV30	TRBJ2-1	TRBD2	CAWSAGLAGVVFF	TGTGCCTGGAGTGCCGGCCTAGCGGGAGTCGTGTTCTTC
NA	TRBV7-3	TRBJ1-1	NA	CASSPSPSTEGGTEAFF	TGTGCCAGCAGCCCCTCCCCGTCGACAGAGGGAGGCACTGAAGCTTTCTTT
NA	TRBV18	TRBJ2-2	NA	CASSPTRTGELFF	TGTGCCAGCTCACCTACACGCACCGGGGAGCTGTTTTTT
few	TRBV19	TRBJ1-2	NA	CASAPLGGYGYTF	TGTGCCAGCGCGCCGTTGGGGGGGTATGGCTACACCTTC
NA	TRBV3-1/TRBV3-2	TRBJ2-2	NA	CASSQDRRQAQNTGELFF	TGTGCCAGCAGCCAAGACCGTCGGCAGGCCCAGAACACCGGGGAGCTGTTTTTT
few	TRBV10-3	TRBJ1-1	NA	CAIREGGTEAFF	TGTGCCATCAGGGAGGGGGGGACTGAAGCTTTCTTT